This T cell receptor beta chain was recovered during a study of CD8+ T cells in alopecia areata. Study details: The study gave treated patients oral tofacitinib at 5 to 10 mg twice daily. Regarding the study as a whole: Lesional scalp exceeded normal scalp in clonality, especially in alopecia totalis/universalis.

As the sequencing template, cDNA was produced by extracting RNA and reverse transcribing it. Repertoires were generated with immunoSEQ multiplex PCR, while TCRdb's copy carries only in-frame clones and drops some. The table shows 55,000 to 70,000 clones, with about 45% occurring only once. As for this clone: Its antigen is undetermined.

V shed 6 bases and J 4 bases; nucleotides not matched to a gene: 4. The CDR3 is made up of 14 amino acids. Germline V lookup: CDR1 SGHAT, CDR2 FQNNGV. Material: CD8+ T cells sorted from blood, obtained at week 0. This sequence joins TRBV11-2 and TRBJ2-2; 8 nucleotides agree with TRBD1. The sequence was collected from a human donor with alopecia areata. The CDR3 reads CASRGQEVTGELFF. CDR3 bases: TGTGCCAGCAGGGGACAGGAGGTCACCGGGGAGCTGTTTTTT.